This entry concerns a single TCR beta chain. Its antigen is as yet unknown. The CDR3 spans 16 residues. The ends lost 3 bases at V and 2 bases at J; junction bases unmatched: 10. The germline V gene encodes CDR1 DFQATT and CDR2 SNEGSKA (reference sequence). These data come from a study of identical twins. TCRdb reanalysed the 5' RACE reads using MiXCR and keeps one entry per CDR3 protein. The table records about 530,000 distinct CDR3 sequences, about 16% of them present only once. General study findings and limits: Diverse VJ usage suggested most zero-insertion clonotypes were not invariant T cells. Abundant cord blood beta clonotypes carried fewer insertions; memory repertoires showed none.

The same data also contributed to another study, on yellow fever vaccine responses in identical twins.

The material sequenced was CD4+ T cells sorted from blood. The origin of this receptor is a young woman in good health. V gene TRBV20-1 combines with J gene TRBJ2-7; 10 bases line up with TRBD2. CDR3 loop: CSARLTSGYTPYEQYF. The CDR3, as DNA: TGCAGTGCTAGGTTGACTAGCGGGTACACCCCCTACGAGCAGTACTTC.